A single sample gave rise to the 31 T cell receptor beta chains below, sequenced in a study of blood T cell repertoires in COVID-19. TCRdb keeps only in-frame clones here, not all; method: immunoSEQ multiplex PCR. The sample lists some 200,000 clones, about 88% occurring once. What was sequenced was peripheral blood. Source of these receptors: a man between 50 and 59 years old with COVID-19, enrolled during active disease.

The chain links TRBV21-1 to TRBJ1-5. TRBV21-1 is termed a pseudogene. CDR3 length equals 19 residues. CDR3 DNA sequence: TGTGCCAGCAGCAAGGGTCGGGAAAGGATGAGGGCAGAAGGTCAGCCCCAGCATTTT. This codes for CASSKGRERMRAEGQPQHF.

V is TRBV2 and J is TRBJ1-5; a possible D gene is TRBD1 (6 bases). Trimming stripped 5 bases from V and 5 bases from J, with 10 bases between. From germline, CDR1 is SNHLY and CDR2 FYNNEI. This CDR3 region has 13 residues. DNA of the CDR3: TGTGCCAGCAGTTGGACAGAGTATCAGCCCCAGCATTTT. Amino acid sequence: CASSWTEYQPQHF.

The chain employs TRBV6-1 and TRBJ2-7; TRBD1 aligns across 9 bases. The CDR3 has 18 amino acids. Germline-derived CDR1 and CDR2 are MNHNS and SASEGT. V lost 1 base and J lost 0; bases outside the gene matches: 10. This CDR3 reads CASSEVGQGTFVSYEQYF. The CDR3, as DNA: TGTGCCAGCAGTGAAGTGGGACAGGGAACATTCGTCTCCTACGAGCAGTACTTC.

The V and J genes are TRBV7-9 and TRBJ1-4, with TRBD1 matching 8 bases. The germline V gene encodes CDR1 SEHNR and CDR2 FQNEAQ (reference sequence). V trimming: 4 bases; J trimming: 7 bases; junction bases outside the gene matches: 8. The CDR3 runs to 15 residues. The CDR3, as DNA: TGTGCCAGCAGCTCACGGACAGGGTTTTTTGAAAAACTGTTTTTT. Protein sequence: CASSSRTGFFEKLFF.

The chain employs TRBV11-1 and TRBJ1-1; a possible D gene is TRBD1 (6 bases). The CDR3 runs to 12 residues. The ends were cut back, 5 bases at V and 9 bases at J, with 13 bases in the middle. CDR1 and CDR2 (germline): SGHAT, FQDESV (reference sequence). The CDR3, as DNA: TGTGCCAGCAGCGCTGACAGGCCTAAAGCTTTCTTT. Its translation is CASSADRPKAFF.

This clone was observed once. CDR3 DNA: TGTGCCAGCAGCCAAGGGGTTACCTATGGCTACACCTTC. This encodes CASSQGVTYGYTF. This chain joins TRBV7-2 and TRBJ1-2, with D possibly being TRBD1 (5 bases). The CDR3 has 13 residues. CDR1 is SGHTA, CDR2 FQGNSA, per germline. Trimming shortened V by 5 bases and J by 4 bases, and 11 bases separated the two germline ends.

The chain has TRBV7-8 and TRBJ1-5; 10 bases align to TRBD1. Unmatched junction bases numbered 4, after V lost 1 base and J lost 7 bases. The CDR3 covers 15 residues. From germline, CDR1 is SGHVS and CDR2 FQNEAQ. In DNA form, the CDR3 reads TGTGCCAGCAGCTTAGGGACAGGGGGTAGGCAGCCCCAGCATTTT. This translates into CASSLGTGGRQPQHF.

The chain couples TRBV2 to TRBJ2-1; 8 bases fit TRBD2. This CDR3 comprises 13 residues. Trimming took 4 bases from V and 14 from J; bases not matched to a gene: 10. CDR1 and CDR2 (germline): SNHLY, FYNNEI. The CDR3 DNA is TGTGCCAGCAGTGTTCAGCGGGAGTCTTCAAAGTTCTTC. Amino acid sequence: CASSVQRESSKFF.

CDR3 region: CASTAGLVVINEQFF. In DNA form, the CDR3 reads TGTGCCAGCACCGCGGGACTAGTTGTTATCAATGAGCAGTTCTTC. The gene calls are TRBV2 and TRBJ2-1; 8 bases map to TRBD2. The V and J ends lost 7 bases and 6 bases, in that order; junction bases with no gene match: 11. This CDR3 spans 15 amino acids. Germline values: CDR1 SNHLY, CDR2 FYNNEI.

The chain recombines TRBV5-6 with TRBJ2-1; the match to TRBD2 covers 9 bases. The CDR3 consists of 16 residues. V was pared by 4 bases and J by 4 bases, with 9 bases of the junction left unmatched. Germline V gene lookup returns CDR1 SGHDT and CDR2 YYEEEE. CDR3 in DNA: TGTGCCAGCAGCACAGCGGGGGGAGGCGTATACAATGAGCAGTTCTTC. Translated, it gives CASSTAGGGVYNEQFF.

This sequence joins TRBV2 and TRBJ1-4; 7 nucleotides agree with TRBD1. In germline, CDR1 is SNHLY, CDR2 FYNNEI. The V gene end was trimmed by 6 bases and the J gene end by 3 bases; junction bases not matched to a gene: 4. The CDR3 length is 14 residues. CDR3 sequence (DNA): TGTGCCAGCAGACGACAGGGAGCTAATGAAAAACTGTTTTTT. This sequence encodes CASRRQGANEKLFF.

The V and J genes are TRBV5-1 and TRBJ2-5, with 15 bases that match TRBD2. Unmatched junction bases numbered 4, after V lost 4 bases and J lost 0 bases. In germline, CDR1 is SGHRS, CDR2 YFSETQ. This CDR3 is built from 17 residues. Here the CDR3 reads CASSPGLAGGNQETQYF. In DNA form, the CDR3 reads TGCGCCAGCAGCCCGGGACTAGCGGGGGGCAACCAAGAGACCCAGTACTTC.

The chain combines TRBV4-2 with TRBJ2-2; 13 positions match TRBD2. CDR3 size: 15 residues. The V gene end was trimmed by 4 bases and the J gene end by 8 bases; junction bases not matched to a gene: 4. Germline lookup yields CDR1 LGHNA and CDR2 YNFKEQ. The CDR3 bases are TGTGCCAGCAGCCGAGGACTAGCGGGAGCGGGGGAGCTGTTTTTT. This sequence encodes CASSRGLAGAGELFF.

This clone was recorded once. J is TRBJ2-7 and V is TRBV14, with 8 bases lining up with TRBD1. Germline CDR1 reads SGHDN; CDR2 reads FVKESK. V lost 6 bases and J lost 4; bases outside the gene matches: 8. CDR3 length equals 14 residues. The CDR3 protein is CASSYGTGLYEQYF. The CDR3 coding sequence is TGTGCCAGCAGTTACGGGACAGGTCTGTACGAGCAGTACTTC.

The chain employs TRBV6-2 or TRBV6-3 and TRBJ2-7; 12 nucleotides match TRBD2. CDR1 and CDR2 from the germline V gene are MNHEY and SVGEGT. The CDR3 loop spans 17 amino acids. Losses at the gene ends were 6 bases for V and 2 bases for J; bases not matched to a gene: 11. CDR3 residues: CASSSQLLAGGPYEQYF. DNA for the CDR3: TGTGCCAGCAGCTCGCAGCTACTAGCGGGAGGCCCCTACGAGCAGTACTTC.

Concerning this clone: This specimen includes other DNA sequences encoding the same CDR3. This chain connects TRBV6-5 to TRBJ2-5; D possibly corresponds to TRBD2 (6 bases). This CDR3 has 14 residues. Trimming pared 0 bases from V and 2 bases from J, leaving 7 bases between. Germline CDR1 reads MNHEY; CDR2 reads SVGAGI. CDR3 amino acids: CASSYSGGQETQYF. DNA for the CDR3: TGTGCCAGCAGTTACTCGGGGGGACAAGAGACCCAGTACTTC.

This chain joins TRBV28 and TRBJ1-1, with 9 bases identical to TRBD1. CDR1 is MDHEN and CDR2 is SYDVKM in the germline V gene. Trimming at V came to 1 base and at J to 6 bases, leaving 3 bases not matched to a gene. This CDR3 contains 14 residues. This CDR3 reads CASSLLDRGAEAFF. The CDR3 region has the DNA TGTGCCAGCAGTTTATTGGACAGGGGTGCTGAAGCTTTCTTT.

The V call is TRBV6-5, the J call TRBJ2-1, with D perhaps matching TRBD2 (5 bases). The CDR3 has 14 residues. Trimming took 5 bases from V and 4 from J, leaving 12 bases between them. Per the germline V gene, CDR1 is MNHEY and CDR2 is SVGAGI. In DNA, the CDR3 is TGTGCCAGCAGTAAGGGCGTAGCGTACAATGAGCAGTTCTTC. Its protein product is CASSKGVAYNEQFF.

The chain is built from TRBV6-5 and TRBJ1-2, with unresolved D. The germline V and J ends were trimmed by 6 bases and 2 bases, with 10 bases remaining between them. Germline loops: CDR1 MNHEY, CDR2 SVGAGI. The length of the CDR3 is 13 residues. The CDR3 loop reads CASRSGRNYGYTF. The CDR3 DNA sequence: TGTGCCAGCAGGAGCGGGAGGAACTATGGCTACACCTTC.

The chain recombines TRBV27 with TRBJ1-2; a weak D match, TRBD1 (6 bases). Germline V gene sequence: CDR1 MNHEY, CDR2 SMNVEV (reference sequence). CDR3 length equals 15 residues. Trimming pared 6 bases from V and 0 bases from J, leaving 14 bases between. The CDR3 sequence is CASREQGATNYGYTF. The CDR3 DNA follows: TGTGCCAGCAGAGAACAGGGCGCAACTAACTATGGCTACACCTTC.

This rearrangement joins TRBV6-1 to TRBJ1-1; the D gene is possibly TRBD1 (6 bases). Germline CDR1 MNHNS, CDR2 SASEGT. The CDR3 is 14 amino acids. V was shortened by 2 bases and J by 1 base, with 8 bases between the two germline ends. CDR3 DNA: TGTGCCAGCAGTGAACAGGGGTGGAACACTGAAGCTTTCTTT. Translation gives CASSEQGWNTEAFF.

CDR3 in amino acids: CASSLGGDRGHEQFF. The CDR3 bases are TGTGCCAGCAGCTTGGGGGGAGACAGGGGACATGAGCAGTTCTTC. The chain combines TRBV7-9 with TRBJ2-1; 8 bases line up with TRBD1. This CDR3 is 15 amino acids long. The V and J ends lost 3 bases and 8 bases, in that order; junction bases with no gene match: 9. Germline V lookup: CDR1 SEHNR, CDR2 FQNEAQ (reference sequence).

V and J are TRBV6-5 and TRBJ2-3; weak D call: TRBD2 (6 bases). The CDR3 extends over 14 amino acids. Between the trimmed V and J ends, which lost 7 bases and 0 bases, there was a span of 11 bases. Germline V gene data show CDR1 as MNHEY and CDR2 as SVGAGI. The CDR3 sequence: CASKRTTSTDTQYF. CDR3 nucleotide sequence: TGTGCCAGCAAGAGGACTACCAGCACAGATACGCAGTATTTT.

This chain uses TRBV7-6 with TRBJ1-1; the match to TRBD1 covers 8 bases. Germline assignment: CDR1 SGHVS and CDR2 FNYEAQ. Trimming cost V 5 bases and J 4 bases; bases outside gene matches: 6. This CDR3 spans 14 amino acids. CDR3 in amino acids: CASSPRTGSTEAFF. CDR3 DNA sequence: TGTGCCAGCAGCCCCCGGACAGGGAGCACTGAAGCTTTCTTT.

The rearrangement uses TRBV6-5 and TRBJ1-4; 7 bases match TRBD1. Germline CDR1 is MNHEY and CDR2 is SVGAGI. The CDR3 has 13 residues. V gave up 6 bases and J gave up 4 bases; unmatched junction bases: 2. This CDR3 is CASRQGNNEKLFF. The CDR3 DNA reads as TGTGCCAGCAGACAGGGGAATAATGAAAAACTGTTTTTT.

This sequence joins TRBV30 and TRBJ2-5, with 12 bases fitting TRBD1. Germline-derived CDR1 and CDR2 are GTSNPN and SVGIG (reference sequence). V was pared by 0 bases and J by 4 bases, with 3 bases of the junction left unmatched. This CDR3 comprises 15 residues. The CDR3 here is CAWSVPGQGAETQYF. Written as DNA, the CDR3 is TGTGCCTGGAGTGTCCCGGGACAGGGGGCAGAGACCCAGTACTTC.

The chain links TRBV18 to TRBJ2-5; no clear D gene. The CDR3 has 14 residues. Germline CDR1 KGHSH, CDR2 LQKENI. The V and J ends lost 3 bases and 0 bases respectively, with 8 bases between them. CDR3 sequence reads: CASSPLSDQETQYF. DNA for the CDR3: TGTGCCAGCTCACCCCTCTCTGACCAAGAGACCCAGTACTTC.

This clone has more than one count but fewer than ten. V is TRBV5-1 and J is TRBJ2-5, with 7 bases matching TRBD1. V shed 4 bases, J shed 3 bases, and the junction held 6 bases outside the gene matches. CDR3 length: 14 amino acids. CDR1 SGHRS and CDR2 YFSETQ come from the germline V gene. As DNA, the CDR3 is TGCGCCAGCAGCAGAAACAGGGGAGAAGAGACCCAGTACTTC. It is translated as CASSRNRGEETQYF.

V usage is TRBV5-4 and J usage is TRBJ2-3, with 13 bases fitting TRBD2. This CDR3 region has 16 residues. J was trimmed by 6 bases and V by 1 base; bases with no gene match: 5. Germline V gene sequence: CDR1 SGHNT, CDR2 YYREEE (reference sequence). CDR3 amino acids: CASSLFGLAGDDTQYF. The CDR3, as DNA: TGTGCCAGCAGCTTGTTTGGACTAGCGGGGGATGATACGCAGTATTTT.

The chain recombines TRBV6-5 with TRBJ2-7; 10 nucleotides match TRBD2. This CDR3 region has 16 residues. CDR1 MNHEY and CDR2 SVGAGI come from the germline V gene. Germline trimming cut 1 base from V and 5 bases from J; bases unmatched to any gene: 8. The CDR3 DNA follows: TGTGCCAGCAGTTACTTGGGTAGCGGGGGGTTGAACGAGCAGTACTTC. This codes for CASSYLGSGGLNEQYF.

The chain couples TRBV5-1 to TRBJ1-1, with D possibly matching TRBD1 (5 bases). Germline V gives CDR1 SGHRS, CDR2 YFSETQ. There are 14 residues in the CDR3. Trimming cost V 1 base and J 3 bases, with 10 bases left between them. DNA for the CDR3: TGCGCCAGCAGCTTGTCACGGGGGGACACTGAAGCTTTCTTT. It translates to CASSLSRGDTEAFF.